The sequence of this T cell receptor beta chain was determined in a study of T-cell memory formation after mild COVID-19. Concerning this clonotype: Antigen: not known.

V dropped 0 bases and J dropped 10 bases, with 16 bases sitting between them. This CDR3 has 15 residues. Germline V gives CDR1 SGHAT, CDR2 FQNNGV. One entry per CDR3 protein, called by TCRdb with MiXCR from the 5' RACE reads. The sample has about 430,000 distinct CDR3 sequences; more than 20% are singletons. Study-wide results and caveats: Detection of some responders pre-infection suggested pre-existing cross-reactive memory T cells participated.

The chain couples TRBV11-2 to TRBJ2-1, with D tentatively TRBD2 (5 bases). The receptor was isolated from an adult woman who had mild COVID-19 (a few samples of this study predate the infection). Cell type and time point are not known. The sequencing input was PBMCs or a T cell subset sorted from them (not recorded which). In DNA, the CDR3 is TGTGCCAGCAGCTTAGATCTGGGAAACGGGGTGGAGCAGTTCTTC. This codes for CASSLDLGNGVEQFF.